A selection of T cell receptor beta chains follows, all from one sample in a study of blood T cell repertoires in COVID-19. Libraries were prepared by immunoSEQ multiplex PCR; TCRdb keeps only in-frame clonotypes and omits some of them. The sample includes about 230,000 clones, under 90% seen only once; the top ten take around 1.8%. Sequencing was done on a sample of PBMCs or T cells enriched from blood (not recorded which). The origin of the receptors is a man in his fifties or sixties who had recovered from COVID-19. Each CDR3 is given with its conserved first and last residue. Each record gives: J gene, D gene, V gene, clone size, CDR3 DNA, CDR3 protein. A D gene is named only where the DNA matches it firmly. Clone sizes are given selectively: once, few, many, or a class where the clone is expanded.

>TRBJ2-7|TRBD1|TRBV5-1|-
TGCGCCAGCAGCTTGGGGGGACAGAAAAGCTCCTACGAGCAGTACTTC
CASSLGGQKSSYEQYF
>TRBJ2-1|-|TRBV11-2|-
TGTGCCAGCAGCCACCACCCTCTAAATGAGCAGTTCTTC
CASSHHPLNEQFF
>TRBJ1-1|-|TRBV15|-
TGTGCCACCAGCGATAGCATGAACACTGAAGCTTTCTTT
CATSDSMNTEAFF
>TRBJ1-3|-|TRBV12-5|-
TGTGCTAGTAGATCATTGAGCTCTGGAAACACCATATATTTT
CASRSLSSGNTIYF
>TRBJ2-7|TRBD1|TRBV7-8|-
TGTGCCAGCAGAACCCCGACAGGGGGCGACGAGCAGTACTTC
CASRTPTGGDEQYF
>TRBJ1-1|TRBD1|TRBV5-8|-
TGTGCCAGCAGCTGGACGACAGGGGGCTTCTGGGACACTGAAGCTTTCTTT
CASSWTTGGFWDTEAFF
>TRBJ2-2|-|TRBV7-9|-
TGTGCCAGCAGCTTAGTTCAGGGGTCAAACACCGGGGAGCTGTTTTTT
CASSLVQGSNTGELFF
>TRBJ1-2|-|TRBV7-9|-
TGTGCCAGCAGCTCCGACAGGCGACGAAACTATGGCTACACCTTC
CASSSDRRRNYGYTF
>TRBJ2-7|TRBD1|TRBV6-6|-
TGTGCCAGCAGCATTGGACAGGGCGGGTACGAGCAGTACTTC
CASSIGQGGYEQYF
>TRBJ2-5|-|TRBV5-1|-
TGCGCCAGCAGCGGGGCCAGCCAAGAGACCCAGTACTTC
CASSGASQETQYF
>TRBJ2-3|-|TRBV6-6|-
TGTGCCAGCAGTCAACCCGCAGGGTCGACTAGCACAGATACGCAGTATTTT
CASSQPAGSTSTDTQYF
>TRBJ1-2|-|TRBV5-8|-
TGTGCCAGCAGCTTAGCCGGAGCGTACTATGGCTACACCTTC
CASSLAGAYYGYTF
>TRBJ2-3|-|TRBV6-4|-
TGTGCCAGCAGTGAGCCGGGGAGGCCAGATACGCAGTATTTT
CASSEPGRPDTQYF
>TRBJ2-7|-|TRBV5-1|-
TGCGCCAGCAGCACCGACGGGAGCTCCTACGAGCAGTACTTC
CASSTDGSSYEQYF
>TRBJ2-5|TRBD2|TRBV9|-
TGTGCCAGCAGCGTCGGTAGCGGGGGGCCGCAAGAGACCCAGTACTTC
CASSVGSGGPQETQYF
>TRBJ2-3|-|TRBV19|once
TGTGCCAGTAGTAGGACAGACCTTACTAGCACAGATACGCAGTATTTT
CASSRTDLTSTDTQYF
>TRBJ1-2|-|TRBV19|-
TGTGCCAGTAGTGAACAGGGTAACTATGGCTACACCTTC
CASSEQGNYGYTF
>TRBJ2-5|-|TRBV4-2|many
TGTGCCAGCAGCCAAGTTCAGGGGTCAGGAGAGACCCAGTACTTC
CASSQVQGSGETQYF
>TRBJ1-6|-|TRBV19|-
TGTGCCAGTAGTATAACGGGTGTTAATTCACCCCTCCACTTT
CASSITGVNSPLHF
>TRBJ2-1|-|TRBV5-1|-
TGCGCCAGCAGCCTGGGGGCGGGCACAGGGGAGCAGTTCTTC
CASSLGAGTGEQFF
>TRBJ1-2|TRBD1|TRBV3-1/TRBV3-2|-
TGTGCCAGCAGCCTGCGAACAGGGGTTAACTATGGCTACACCTTC
CASSLRTGVNYGYTF
>TRBJ1-2|-|TRBV5-1|-
TGCGCCAGCAGCTTGGATTCATCTACGGCAGGATATGGCTACACCTTC
CASSLDSSTAGYGYTF
>TRBJ2-1|TRBD2|TRBV7-2|-
TGTGCCAGCAGCTCTCAGAGCGGGGGGCCTTACAATGAGCAGTTCTTC
CASSSQSGGPYNEQFF
>TRBJ1-1|-|TRBV6-5|-
TGTGCCAGCAGCTATAACCAGGGCACTGAAGCTTTCTTT
CASSYNQGTEAFF